A selection of T cell receptor beta chains follows, all from one sample in a study of blood T cell repertoires in COVID-19. Repertoires were generated with immunoSEQ multiplex PCR, while TCRdb's copy carries only in-frame clones and drops some. The sample includes 200,000 to 300,000 clones, approximately 85% of them seen just once. Specimen: peripheral blood. The receptor set was obtained from a woman aged 65 to 85 with acute or convalescent COVID-19. Each CDR3 is given with its conserved first and last residue. The order of the fields is J gene, V gene, D gene, clone size, CDR3 protein, CDR3 DNA. A D gene is named only where the DNA matches it firmly. Some rows mark clone size as missing; the rest say once, few, many or name a class of expanded clone.

j_gene: TRBJ1-4; v_gene: TRBV7-6; d_gene: TRBD1; abundance: -; CDR3aa: CASSSLLGQDLNDNEKLFF; CDR3nt: TGTGCCAGCAGCTCGTTACTGGGACAGGACCTCAACGATAATGAAAAACTGTTTTTT
j_gene: TRBJ1-1; v_gene: TRBV10-2; d_gene: -; abundance: -; CDR3aa: CASSEFTGLSTEAFF; CDR3nt: TGCGCCAGCAGTGAGTTTACAGGGTTGAGCACTGAAGCTTTCTTT
j_gene: TRBJ1-2; v_gene: TRBV29-1; d_gene: -; abundance: -; CDR3aa: CSVARGTTSNYGYTF; CDR3nt: TGCAGCGTTGCAAGGGGGACCACCTCTAACTATGGCTACACCTTC
j_gene: TRBJ1-5; v_gene: TRBV12-3/TRBV12-4; d_gene: TRBD1; abundance: few; CDR3aa: CASRGTDQPQHF; CDR3nt: TGTGCCAGCAGGGGGACAGATCAGCCCCAGCATTTT
j_gene: TRBJ1-3; v_gene: TRBV7-2; d_gene: TRBD1; abundance: -; CDR3aa: CASSSLALGQVGNTIYF; CDR3nt: TGTGCCAGCAGCTCCCTCGCCCTGGGACAGGTTGGAAACACCATATATTTT
j_gene: TRBJ1-2; v_gene: TRBV28; d_gene: -; abundance: -; CDR3aa: CASSSGRVSGYTF; CDR3nt: TGTGCCAGCAGCTCCGGCAGGGTGTCAGGCTACACCTTC
j_gene: TRBJ1-6; v_gene: TRBV2; d_gene: TRBD1; abundance: -; CDR3aa: CASRETGDSPLHF; CDR3nt: TGTGCCAGCAGAGAGACAGGGGATTCACCCCTCCACTTT
j_gene: TRBJ1-5; v_gene: TRBV19; d_gene: TRBD1; abundance: -; CDR3aa: CASEPVEGARNQPQHF; CDR3nt: TGTGCCAGTGAACCTGTGGAGGGGGCCCGCAATCAGCCCCAGCATTTT
j_gene: TRBJ1-1; v_gene: TRBV6-5; d_gene: TRBD1; abundance: -; CDR3aa: CASTSQGDWSEAFF; CDR3nt: TGTGCCAGCACCTCACAGGGGGACTGGTCTGAAGCTTTCTTT
j_gene: TRBJ2-1; v_gene: TRBV10-2; d_gene: TRBD1; abundance: -; CDR3aa: CASSEQGVGEQFF; CDR3nt: TGCGCCAGCAGTGAACAGGGGGTTGGTGAGCAGTTCTTC
j_gene: TRBJ1-5; v_gene: TRBV6-6; d_gene: -; abundance: -; CDR3aa: CASTRSNQPQHF; CDR3nt: TGTGCCAGCACGCGGAGCAATCAGCCCCAGCATTTT
j_gene: TRBJ1-2; v_gene: TRBV5-1; d_gene: -; abundance: -; CDR3aa: CASSLVDTISNYGYTF; CDR3nt: TGCGCCAGCAGCTTGGTGGACACAATTTCTAACTATGGCTACACCTTC
j_gene: TRBJ1-1; v_gene: TRBV20-1; d_gene: -; abundance: -; CDR3aa: CSAKDSEAFF; CDR3nt: TGCAGTGCTAAAGACAGTGAAGCTTTCTTT
j_gene: TRBJ1-6; v_gene: TRBV5-4; d_gene: -; abundance: -; CDR3aa: CASSSGATNSPLHF; CDR3nt: TGTGCCAGCAGCTCCGGTGCGACAAATTCACCCCTCCACTTT
j_gene: TRBJ2-7; v_gene: TRBV4-3; d_gene: TRBD1; abundance: -; CDR3aa: CASSHGTGSYEQYF; CDR3nt: TGCGCCAGCAGCCATGGGACAGGGAGCTACGAGCAGTACTTC
j_gene: TRBJ2-1; v_gene: TRBV7-2; d_gene: TRBD2; abundance: -; CDR3aa: CASSYVGATSQEQFF; CDR3nt: TGTGCCAGCAGCTACGTAGGGGCGACTAGCCAGGAGCAGTTCTTC
j_gene: TRBJ2-1; v_gene: TRBV19; d_gene: TRBD2; abundance: once; CDR3aa: CASRSGLAGGSYNEQFF; CDR3nt: TGTGCCAGTAGGTCGGGACTAGCGGGGGGATCCTACAATGAGCAGTTCTTC
j_gene: TRBJ2-5; v_gene: TRBV7-2; d_gene: TRBD2; abundance: -; CDR3aa: CASSPKSGLAGAQETQYF; CDR3nt: TGTGCCAGCAGCCCTAAGTCGGGACTAGCGGGGGCCCAAGAGACCCAGTACTTC
j_gene: TRBJ2-1; v_gene: TRBV19; d_gene: TRBD2; abundance: -; CDR3aa: CASSIRGTSGGTNEQFF; CDR3nt: TGTGCCAGTAGTATTAGGGGGACTAGCGGGGGAACAAATGAGCAGTTCTTC
j_gene: TRBJ1-5; v_gene: TRBV19; d_gene: TRBD1; abundance: -; CDR3aa: CASSTGQGTQPQHF; CDR3nt: TGTGCCAGTAGTACGGGACAGGGAACTCAGCCCCAGCATTTT
j_gene: TRBJ2-3; v_gene: TRBV11-2; d_gene: TRBD2; abundance: -; CDR3aa: CASSRVPTGGPVADTQYF; CDR3nt: TGTGCCAGCAGCAGAGTACCCACGGGGGGGCCGGTCGCAGATACGCAGTATTTT
j_gene: TRBJ1-5; v_gene: TRBV4-2; d_gene: -; abundance: -; CDR3aa: CASSQDSRQVYQPQHF; CDR3nt: TGTGCCAGCAGCCAAGATTCCCGACAGGTATACCAGCCCCAGCATTTT
j_gene: TRBJ2-2; v_gene: TRBV27; d_gene: TRBD1; abundance: -; CDR3aa: CASTHHRGYNTGELFF; CDR3nt: TGTGCCAGCACTCACCACAGGGGGTATAACACCGGGGAGCTGTTTTTT
j_gene: TRBJ1-5; v_gene: TRBV7-2; d_gene: TRBD1; abundance: -; CDR3aa: CASSSNRGRVNQPQHF; CDR3nt: TGTGCCAGCAGCTCCAACAGGGGAAGGGTCAATCAGCCCCAGCATTTT
j_gene: TRBJ1-4; v_gene: TRBV5-1; d_gene: TRBD1; abundance: -; CDR3aa: CASSFGQDNEKLFF; CDR3nt: TGCGCCAGCAGCTTCGGACAGGATAATGAAAAACTGTTTTTT
j_gene: TRBJ2-7; v_gene: TRBV6-1; d_gene: TRBD1; abundance: -; CDR3aa: CASSEAGTATYEQYF; CDR3nt: TGTGCCAGCAGTGAAGCCGGGACAGCAACCTACGAGCAGTACTTC
j_gene: TRBJ2-7; v_gene: TRBV5-4; d_gene: -; abundance: -; CDR3aa: CASSLAGSSYEQYF; CDR3nt: TGTGCCAGCAGCTTGGCGGGGAGCTCCTACGAGCAGTACTTC
j_gene: TRBJ1-2; v_gene: TRBV6-5; d_gene: TRBD1; abundance: -; CDR3aa: CASSSGQPPPGYTF; CDR3nt: TGTGCCAGCAGCTCGGGACAGCCACCCCCTGGCTACACCTTC
j_gene: TRBJ1-1; v_gene: TRBV28; d_gene: -; abundance: -; CDR3aa: CASISQGALNTEAFF; CDR3nt: TGTGCCAGCATTAGTCAGGGTGCCTTGAACACTGAAGCTTTCTTT
j_gene: TRBJ2-3; v_gene: TRBV24-1; d_gene: -; abundance: -; CDR3aa: CATSDTRTVTDTQYF; CDR3nt: TGTGCCACCAGTGATACGAGGACAGTCACAGATACGCAGTATTTT
j_gene: TRBJ1-2; v_gene: TRBV19; d_gene: TRBD1; abundance: once; CDR3aa: CASSKDRGGYTF; CDR3nt: TGTGCCAGTAGTAAGGACAGGGGCGGCTACACCTTC
j_gene: TRBJ2-7; v_gene: TRBV30; d_gene: -; abundance: -; CDR3aa: CAWSVIGGTYEQYF; CDR3nt: TGTGCCTGGAGTGTAATAGGGGGAACTTACGAGCAGTACTTC
j_gene: TRBJ1-2; v_gene: TRBV25-1; d_gene: -; abundance: -; CDR3aa: CASSADRLYGYTF; CDR3nt: TGTGCCAGCAGTGCAGACAGGCTGTATGGCTACACCTTC
j_gene: TRBJ1-1; v_gene: TRBV19; d_gene: TRBD1; abundance: -; CDR3aa: CASSRGDREKLAFF; CDR3nt: TGTGCCAGTAGTCGGGGGGACAGGGAAAAGCTGGCTTTCTTT
j_gene: TRBJ1-3; v_gene: TRBV9; d_gene: TRBD1; abundance: once; CDR3aa: CASSDPGTGPSSGNTIYF; CDR3nt: TGTGCCAGCAGCGACCCAGGGACAGGTCCTAGCTCTGGAAACACCATATATTTT
j_gene: TRBJ1-5; v_gene: TRBV19; d_gene: TRBD1; abundance: once; CDR3aa: CASSIFSRGLGQPQHF; CDR3nt: TGTGCCAGTAGTATATTTTCCAGGGGGCTTGGTCAGCCCCAGCATTTT
j_gene: TRBJ2-3; v_gene: TRBV5-4; d_gene: TRBD2; abundance: -; CDR3aa: CASSLVLASGDGTQYF; CDR3nt: TGTGCCAGCAGCTTGGTTCTGGCTAGCGGGGATGGTACGCAGTATTTT
j_gene: TRBJ1-5; v_gene: TRBV5-6; d_gene: -; abundance: -; CDR3aa: CASSPGGGNVGPQHF; CDR3nt: TGTGCCAGCAGCCCGGGAGGGGGGAACGTGGGGCCCCAGCATTTT
j_gene: TRBJ2-4; v_gene: TRBV30; d_gene: TRBD1; abundance: -; CDR3aa: CAWSVGEQGAKNIQYF; CDR3nt: TGTGCCTGGAGTGTTGGGGAACAGGGGGCCAAAAACATTCAGTACTTC
j_gene: TRBJ2-1; v_gene: TRBV7-9; d_gene: TRBD2; abundance: few; CDR3aa: CASSPGLAGGRSSYNEQFF; CDR3nt: TGTGCCAGCAGTCCCGGACTAGCGGGGGGCCGGAGCTCCTACAATGAGCAGTTCTTC
j_gene: TRBJ2-3; v_gene: TRBV7-9; d_gene: -; abundance: -; CDR3aa: CASSLGSISTDTQYF; CDR3nt: TGTGCCAGCAGCTTAGGTAGCATTAGCACAGATACGCAGTATTTT
j_gene: TRBJ1-3; v_gene: TRBV6-6; d_gene: -; abundance: -; CDR3aa: CASIPEYSGNTIYF; CDR3nt: TGTGCCAGCATCCCCGAGTACTCTGGAAACACCATATATTTT
j_gene: TRBJ2-5; v_gene: TRBV7-8; d_gene: TRBD2; abundance: -; CDR3aa: CASSSSGTSGKETQYF; CDR3nt: TGTGCCAGCAGCTCTAGTGGGACTAGCGGGAAAGAGACCCAGTACTTC
j_gene: TRBJ1-3; v_gene: TRBV30; d_gene: -; abundance: -; CDR3aa: CAWSHLGVSGNTIYF; CDR3nt: TGTGCCTGGTCTCACCTCGGGGTTTCTGGAAACACCATATATTTT
j_gene: TRBJ1-3; v_gene: TRBV28; d_gene: -; abundance: -; CDR3aa: CASRGDPTPRRNTIYF; CDR3nt: TGTGCCAGCCGCGGGGACCCCACCCCAAGGCGAAACACCATATATTTT
j_gene: TRBJ2-7; v_gene: TRBV4-1; d_gene: TRBD2; abundance: -; CDR3aa: CASSQALAGGAYEQYF; CDR3nt: TGCGCCAGCAGCCAAGCTTTGGCGGGGGGGGCCTACGAGCAGTACTTC
j_gene: TRBJ1-2; v_gene: TRBV12-3/TRBV12-4; d_gene: -; abundance: -; CDR3aa: CASSLDFTDGYTF; CDR3nt: TGTGCCAGCAGTTTGGACTTCACGGATGGCTACACCTTC
j_gene: TRBJ1-1; v_gene: TRBV5-1; d_gene: TRBD1; abundance: -; CDR3aa: CASSSQGAKAEAFF; CDR3nt: TGCGCCAGCAGCTCCCAGGGGGCGAAAGCTGAAGCTTTCTTT
j_gene: TRBJ1-4; v_gene: TRBV4-3; d_gene: TRBD1; abundance: -; CDR3aa: CASSHSDRATNEKLFF; CDR3nt: TGCGCCAGCAGCCATTCTGACAGGGCAACTAATGAAAAACTGTTTTTT